The 29 T cell receptor beta chains below were found in one sample sequenced in a study of glioma-infiltrating T cells. Using RNA template, CDR3s of TCR alpha and beta were amplified with iRepertoire arm-PCR. TCRdb re-analysed the multiplex PCR reads in MiXCR, keeping a single row per CDR3 protein. In the table there are 300,000 to 450,000 distinct CDR3 sequences, roughly 41% of which are singletons. Input material: glioma tissue, nonneoplastic brain tissue, or PBMCs (not recorded which). The receptors here all came from a human donor with low-grade glioma or glioblastoma, undergoing nonglioma brain surgery, or in good health (not recorded which).

Of note for this clonotype: A single base separates this from a much larger clone, so it may be a read error. No conserved phenylalanine or tryptophan ends this CDR3, so it is likely a read error. The chain has TRBV27 and TRBJ1-2, with D possibly TRBD1 on 5 matching bases. The CDR3 extends over 13 amino acids. V was trimmed by 6 bases and J by 0 bases, leaving 8 bases between them. CDR1 is MNHEY, CDR2 SMNVEV, per germline (reference sequence). CDR3 in amino acids: CASRQGANYGYTS. The CDR3 DNA reads as TGTGCCAGCAGGCAAGGGGCTAACTATGGCTACACCTCC.

A word on this clonotype: Compared with germline, one end of the junction differs, possibly owing to a read error. The chain joins TRBV7-9 to TRBJ2-1; D possibly corresponds to TRBD2 (6 bases). Germline V lookup: CDR1 SEHNR, CDR2 FQNEAQ (reference sequence). This CDR3 has 13 residues. CDR3 bases: TGTGCCGGCAGCTTGGGAGGTGACGATGAGCGGTTCTTC. The encoded protein is CAGSLGGDDERFF.

This chain links TRBV28 with TRBJ1-2; 9 bases are shared with TRBD1. This CDR3 comprises 14 residues. The J segment lost 7 bases and the V segment lost 6 bases, leaving 9 bases of the junction unmatched. Germline V gene data show CDR1 as MDHEN and CDR2 as SYDVKM. CDR3 sequence: CASSPGTGRFGYTF. CDR3 nucleotide sequence: TGTGCCAGCAGCCCCGGGACAGGGAGGTTTGGCTACACCTTC.

This rearrangement joins TRBV12-5 to TRBJ2-1; 10 bases are shared with TRBD2. The trim removed 1 base at V and 9 bases at J, leaving 6 bases unmatched. CDR1 and CDR2 from the germline V gene are LGHNT and FRNRAP. The CDR3 consists of 15 residues. The CDR3 spells CASGLGGLAAGEQFF. The CDR3 DNA reads TGTGCTAGTGGTTTGGGTGGACTAGCGGCCGGTGAGCAGTTCTTC.

The chain employs TRBV7-2 and TRBJ2-7; 8 bases fit TRBD2. J was trimmed by 4 bases and V by 5 bases; bases with no gene match: 16. This CDR3 contains 17 residues. Germline V gene lookup returns CDR1 SGHTA and CDR2 FQGNSA. The CDR3 here is CASSQDFAGGPRYEQYF. The CDR3 DNA sequence: TGTGCCAGCAGCCAAGATTTCGCGGGGGGTCCTCGTTACGAGCAGTACTTC.

The genes are TRBV14 and TRBJ1-2, with D perhaps matching TRBD1 (6 bases). The CDR3 loop spans 17 amino acids. Germline CDR1 is SGHDN and CDR2 is FVKESK. Trimming removed 4 bases from V and 4 bases from J, with 22 bases in between. CDR3: CASSPYWGQGTFYGYTF. CDR3 DNA sequence: TGTGCCAGCAGCCCCTATTGGGGGCAGGGGACCTTCTATGGCTACACCTTC.

The gene calls are TRBV6-2 or TRBV6-3 and TRBJ2-7; D gene unclear. The germline V gene has CDR1 MNHEY and CDR2 SVGEGT. V lost 0 bases to trimming and J lost 2 bases, with 17 bases between them. CDR3 size: 17 residues. In DNA form, the CDR3 reads TGTGCCAGCAGTTACTCGGGCGGACGGACGATCCCCTACGAGCAGTACTTC. This encodes CASSYSGGRTIPYEQYF.

For the CDR3, the DNA is TGTGCCAGTAACAAGTACGGTGACAGGGACTCCTACAATGAGCAGTTCTTC. Translating it yields CASNKYGDRDSYNEQFF. J is TRBJ2-1 and V is TRBV19, with 7 bases fitting TRBD1. V lost 7 bases and J lost 0; bases outside the gene matches: 12. Germline assignment: CDR1 LNHDA and CDR2 SQIVND (reference sequence). The CDR3 is made up of 17 amino acids. The full variable domain, in which reference TRBV19 and TRBJ2-1 provide the parts outside the CDR3, is DGGITQSPKYLFRKEGQNVTLSCEQNLNHDAMYWYRQDPGQGLRLIYYSQIVNDFQKGDIAEGYSVSREKKESFPLTVTSAQKNPTAFYLCASNKYGDRDSYNEQFFGPGTRLTVL.

This clonotype was counted a single time. The J gene is TRBJ1-1, the V gene TRBV19; no definite D call. The CDR3 runs to 14 residues. Germline CDR1 LNHDA, CDR2 SQIVND (reference sequence). V lost 1 base and J 8 bases, leaving 14 bases between the germline ends. The CDR3 DNA sequence: TGTGCCAGTAGTATAGGAATCGACTCCGAAGAAGCTTTCTTT. Its protein is CASSIGIDSEEAFF.

This clonotype was recorded many times. One end of the junction does not line up with germline, which may come from a read error. J is TRBJ1-2 and V is TRBV6-1, with D unresolved. Per the germline V gene, CDR1 is MNHNS and CDR2 is SASEGT. CDR3 length: 9 amino acids. Written as DNA, the CDR3 is TGTGCCAGCAGTGAATGGGGTGCCTTC. This codes for CASSEWGAF.

In this sample, this clonotype turned up a few times. The V call is TRBV7-9, the J call TRBJ2-1; D is perhaps TRBD2 (6 bases). The CDR3 has 16 residues. Trimming took off 4 bases at V and 2 bases at J, with 15 bases between the two ends. Germline V gene data show CDR1 as SEHNR and CDR2 as FQNEAQ (reference sequence). CDR3 nucleotides: TGTGCCAGCAGCTCTCCCCTAGCGCGGGCCTACAATGAGCAGTTCTTC. Its translation: CASSSPLARAYNEQFF.

This clonotype was recorded only once. V and J are TRBV28 and TRBJ1-2, with 7 bases aligning to TRBD1. Germline V CDR1 and CDR2: MDHEN, SYDVKM. There are 14 residues in the CDR3. Losses at the gene ends were 6 bases for V and 8 bases for J; bases not matched to a gene: 12. This CDR3 reads CASSLAGQPGGYTF. CDR3 DNA sequence: TGTGCCAGCAGCCTAGCGGGACAGCCTGGAGGCTACACCTTC.

On this clonotype itself: A junction boundary mismatches the germline segment, possibly from a read error. CDR3 sequence (DNA): TGTGCCAGCAGTCGGGACAGCAACTATCGCTACACCTTC. It specifies CASSRDSNYRYTF. This sequence joins TRBV27 and TRBJ1-2; 7 nucleotides line up with TRBD1. Germline V lookup: CDR1 MNHEY, CDR2 SMNVEV (reference sequence). The CDR3 length is 13 residues.

Remarks on this clonotype: A clone one base away is much larger, so this may be a read error. The rearrangement uses TRBV27 and TRBJ1-5; the D is unclear. CDR3 length: 13 residues. The germline gives CDR1 MNHEY, CDR2 SMNVEV (reference sequence). The CDR3 nucleotides are TGTGCCAGCAGTTTATCGATCCAACAGCCCCGGCATTTT. It codes for CASSLSIQQPRHF.

The rearrangement links TRBV19 to TRBJ2-1, with D tentatively TRBD1 or TRBD2 (5 bases each). The CDR3 is 13 amino acids. The V and J ends lost 7 bases and 6 bases respectively, with 13 bases between them. Germline V gene sequence: CDR1 LNHDA, CDR2 SQIVND (reference sequence). CDR3 amino acids: CASTHRDLNEQFF. The DNA for the CDR3 is TGTGCCAGTACCCACCGGGACCTCAATGAGCAGTTCTTC.

Only a few counts were recorded for this clonotype. The genes are TRBV20-1 and TRBJ2-1; 9 bases match TRBD2. Per the germline V gene, CDR1 is DFQATT and CDR2 is SNEGSKA (reference sequence). After removal of 8 bases from V and 8 bases from J, the junction contained 10 bases not matched to a gene. The CDR3 spans 13 residues. The DNA of the CDR3 is TGCAGTTATAGCGGGAGAACTAAATATGAGCAGTTCTTC. Its translation is CSYSGRTKYEQFF.

This clonotype has a count of ten or more. The gene calls are TRBV20-1 and TRBJ1-1; 7 positions match TRBD1. The CDR3 contains 13 residues. CDR1 is DFQATT, CDR2 SNEGSKA, per germline (reference sequence). V was clipped by 3 bases and J by 0 bases; unmatched bases: 1. The CDR3 loop is CSARDRLNTEAFF. CDR3 in DNA: TGCAGTGCTAGGGACAGGTTGAACACTGAAGCTTTCTTT.

This clonotype was seen a few times. CDR3 protein: CSANSGQETQYF. As DNA, the CDR3 is TGCAGTGCCAATAGCGGCCAAGAGACCCAGTACTTC. The V call is TRBV20-1, the J call TRBJ2-5; D possibly corresponds to TRBD2 (6 bases). Looked up from germline, CDR1 is DFQATT and CDR2 is SNEGSKA (reference sequence). This CDR3 comprises 12 residues. Trimming shortened V by 6 bases and J by 1 base, and 9 bases separated the two germline ends.

On this clonotype: A much larger clone sits a single nucleotide away, making a read error possible. The chain has TRBV6-2 or TRBV6-3 and TRBJ1-1, with D hard to call. From germline, CDR1 is MNHEY and CDR2 SVGEGT. This CDR3 comprises 15 residues. CDR3 loop: CASTVVGFMNTEASF. In DNA form, the CDR3 reads TGTGCCAGCACCGTCGTAGGGTTCATGAACACTGAAGCTTCCTTT.

V is TRBV2 and J is TRBJ2-7; maybe TRBD2 (5 bases). In germline, CDR1 is SNHLY, CDR2 FYNNEI. With 0 bases removed from V and 6 bases from J, the gap between germline ends came to 15 bases. The CDR3 consists of 15 residues. The CDR3 reads CASSEARVHRFEQYF. For the CDR3, the DNA is TGTGCCAGCAGTGAAGCGCGGGTTCATCGATTCGAGCAGTACTTC.

V is TRBV6-5 and J is TRBJ2-1, with D possibly matching TRBD2 (5 bases). This CDR3 has 19 amino acids. The V end was cut by 2 bases, the J end by 1 base, with 21 bases between. CDR1 and CDR2 (germline): MNHEY, SVGAGI. CDR3 nucleotide sequence: TGTGCCAGCAGTTACCTGGCTGGATTCGGGGTAGTATCCTACAATGAGCAGTTCTTC. It is translated as CASSYLAGFGVVSYNEQFF.

Points on this clonotype: An end of the junction does not agree with germline; a read error may underlie this. This chain connects TRBV27 to TRBJ2-3; 10 positions match TRBD1. This CDR3 comprises 14 residues. Germline CDR1 reads MNHEY; CDR2 reads SMNVEV (reference sequence). The CDR3 spells CATSGQGGTDAQYF. In DNA form, the CDR3 reads TGTGCCACCAGCGGACAGGGGGGTACAGATGCGCAGTATTTT.

This chain uses TRBV5-1 with TRBJ1-3; perhaps TRBD1 as D (5 bases). Trimming took 6 bases from V and 0 from J, leaving 10 bases between them. The CDR3 sequence is 14 residues long. CDR1 is SGHRS and CDR2 is YFSETQ in the germline V gene. This CDR3 reads CASKGQSSGNTIYF. The CDR3 coding sequence is TGCGCCAGCAAAGGACAAAGCTCTGGAAACACCATATATTTT.

Notes on this clonotype: The junction shows a germline mismatch at one end, possibly a read error. The V and J genes are TRBV6-1 and TRBJ2-2; 8 bases line up with TRBD2. Germline CDR1 reads MNHNS; CDR2 reads SASEGT. This CDR3 has 12 amino acids. The chain's CDR3 is CTSPTSGGELFF. The DNA of the CDR3 is TGTACCAGCCCAACTAGCGGCGGGGAGCTGTTTTTT.

In regard to this clonotype: A much more abundant neighbour one base away suggests this may be a read error. This sequence joins TRBV6-2 or TRBV6-3 and TRBJ2-1; 11 nucleotides line up with TRBD2. Losses at the gene ends were 11 bases for V and 5 bases for J; bases not matched to a gene: 8. The CDR3 runs to 14 residues. Germline V gene sequence: CDR1 MNHEY, CDR2 SVGEGT. This chain's CDR3 is CAGTTSGNHNEQFF. The DNA of the CDR3 is TGTGCCGGCACGACTAGCGGGAACCACAATGAGCAGTTCTTC.

This clonotype was counted a few times. The chain links TRBV11-2 to TRBJ2-7, with 11 positions matching TRBD2. The length of the CDR3 is 15 residues. Germline CDR1 SGHAT, CDR2 FQNNGV. The V gene end was trimmed by 3 bases and the J gene end by 7 bases; junction bases not matched to a gene: 8. The CDR3 region has the DNA TGTGCCAGCAGCTTTGGGACTAGCGGTAGTTTAGAGCAGTACTTC. Protein product: CASSFGTSGSLEQYF.

The chain employs TRBV6-5 and TRBJ2-7; 9 bases align to TRBD1. The CDR3 runs 14 residues. V trimming: 5 bases; J trimming: 5 bases; junction bases outside the gene matches: 7. The germline gives CDR1 MNHEY, CDR2 SVGAGI. The CDR3 nucleotides read TGTGCCAGCAGTAACCGGGACAGGGTCCACGAGCAGTACTTC. It is translated as CASSNRDRVHEQYF.

About this clonotype: The final CDR3 position lacks the conserved phenylalanine or tryptophan, pointing to a likely read error. This chain links TRBV27 with TRBJ2-1; D is ambiguous. V shed 2 bases and J shed 10 bases, with 6 bases lying between them. The CDR3 runs to 11 residues. From germline, CDR1 is MNHEY and CDR2 SMNVEV (reference sequence). The CDR3 loop reads CASSLGKEQFL. In DNA form, the CDR3 reads TGTGCCAGCAGTTTAGGGAAAGAGCAGTTCCTC.

The sample holds a few counts of this clonotype. The chain employs TRBV7-2 and TRBJ2-1, with TRBD2 matching 8 bases. The CDR3 runs 18 residues. CDR1 is SGHTA, CDR2 FQGNSA, per germline. With V trimmed by 4 bases and J by 7 bases, 18 bases remained unmatched. CDR3 residues: CASSSFWSGSGKRNEQFF. The CDR3 nucleotides are TGTGCCAGCAGCTCCTTTTGGAGCGGGAGTGGGAAAAGGAATGAGCAGTTCTTC.